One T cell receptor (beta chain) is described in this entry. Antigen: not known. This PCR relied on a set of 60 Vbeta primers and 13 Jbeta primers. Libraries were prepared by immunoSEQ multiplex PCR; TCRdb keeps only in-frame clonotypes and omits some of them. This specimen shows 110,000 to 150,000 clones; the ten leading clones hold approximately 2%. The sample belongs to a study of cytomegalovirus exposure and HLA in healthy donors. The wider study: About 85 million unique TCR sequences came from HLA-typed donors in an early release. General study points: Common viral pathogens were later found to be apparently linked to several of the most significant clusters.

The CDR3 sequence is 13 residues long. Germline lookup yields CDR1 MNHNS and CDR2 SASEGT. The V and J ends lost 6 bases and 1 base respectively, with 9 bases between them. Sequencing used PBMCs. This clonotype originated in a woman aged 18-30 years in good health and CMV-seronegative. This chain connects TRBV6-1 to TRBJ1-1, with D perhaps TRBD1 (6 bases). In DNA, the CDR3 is TGTGCCAGCAGCAGGGGTGAGAACACTGAAGCTTTCTTT. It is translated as CASSRGENTEAFF.